This is a list of T cell receptor beta chains from one sample in a study of Graves' ophthalmopathy and Graves' hyperthyroidism. One entry per CDR3 protein, called by TCRdb with MiXCR from the multiplex PCR reads. The sample lists 350,000 to 400,000 distinct CDR3 sequences, about 17% occurring once. Material for sequencing was peripheral blood. These receptors were taken from a woman aged 18-29 years with Graves' ophthalmopathy. Each CDR3 is given with its conserved first and last residue. The D gene is left open where the match is weak. Only some rows state a clone size, as once, few, many or a class for expanded clones.

clone_size: many
j_call: TRBJ2-5
d_call: TRBD1
v_call: TRBV30
cdr3_nt: TGTGCCTGGAGCACCGGGACAGGGTTCCACGAGACCCAGTACTTC
cdr3_aa: CAWSTGTGFHETQYF

clone_size: many
j_call: TRBJ2-7
d_call: NA
v_call: TRBV20-1
cdr3_nt: TGCAGTGCTAGAGGGGGAACCTACGAGCAGTACTTC
cdr3_aa: CSARGGTYEQYF

clone_size: many
j_call: TRBJ2-7
d_call: TRBD2
v_call: TRBV25-1
cdr3_nt: TGTGCCAGCAGTGTGCTCCTAGCGGGCCGCTACGAGCAGTACTTC
cdr3_aa: CASSVLLAGRYEQYF

clone_size: many
j_call: TRBJ1-3
d_call: NA
v_call: TRBV6-1
cdr3_nt: TGTGCCAGCAGCCCGGACGGCTACTCTGGAAACACCATATATTTT
cdr3_aa: CASSPDGYSGNTIYF

clone_size: many
j_call: TRBJ2-2
d_call: NA
v_call: TRBV13
cdr3_nt: TGTGCCAGCAGCCAGAGACTACGAACGAACACCGGGGAGCTGTTTTTT
cdr3_aa: CASSQRLRTNTGELFF

clone_size: NA
j_call: TRBJ2-7
d_call: NA
v_call: TRBV6-5
cdr3_nt: TGTGCCAGCAGTTACTCCAGGGCCGCCTACGAGCAGTACTTC
cdr3_aa: CASSYSRAAYEQYF

clone_size: once
j_call: TRBJ2-2
d_call: NA
v_call: TRBV30
cdr3_nt: TGTGCCTGGCAATCGTACAGGGCCGGGGAGCTGTTTTTT
cdr3_aa: CAWQSYRAGELFF

clone_size: NA
j_call: TRBJ2-5
d_call: NA
v_call: TRBV12-3/TRBV12-4
cdr3_nt: TGTGCCACAGGGGTAGCGCGGGAGACCCAGTACTTC
cdr3_aa: CATGVARETQYF

clone_size: NA
j_call: TRBJ2-7
d_call: NA
v_call: TRBV10-3
cdr3_nt: TGTGCCATCAGTGCCACACCGGGGCTGGAATACTTC
cdr3_aa: CAISATPGLEYF

clone_size: NA
j_call: TRBJ1-1
d_call: NA
v_call: TRBV7-2
cdr3_nt: TGTGCCAGCAGCCGTTTATACGTGGACACTGAAGCTTTCTTT
cdr3_aa: CASSRLYVDTEAFF

clone_size: many
j_call: TRBJ2-7
d_call: TRBD2
v_call: TRBV7-2
cdr3_nt: TGTGCCAGCAGCTTAGCTAGCGGGGGAACCTACGAGCAGTACTTC
cdr3_aa: CASSLASGGTYEQYF

clone_size: few
j_call: TRBJ2-4
d_call: NA
v_call: TRBV6-2/TRBV6-3
cdr3_nt: TGTGCCAGCAGTCCATGGACCGGGGGTAACATTCAGTACTTC
cdr3_aa: CASSPWTGGNIQYF

clone_size: many
j_call: TRBJ2-7
d_call: TRBD2
v_call: TRBV20-1
cdr3_nt: TGCAGTGCTAGAGATCTTCGGGGGGGTGGCTACGAGCAGTACTTC
cdr3_aa: CSARDLRGGGYEQYF

clone_size: many
j_call: TRBJ2-4
d_call: TRBD2
v_call: TRBV27
cdr3_nt: TGTGCCAGCAGTCCATTAGCGGGAGTTCGAGAGGCCAAAAACATTCAGTACTTC
cdr3_aa: CASSPLAGVREAKNIQYF

clone_size: few
j_call: TRBJ2-5
d_call: TRBD2
v_call: TRBV5-6
cdr3_nt: TGTGCCAGCACCCAGACCAGCGGGGGGGCCTGGGAGACCCAGTACTTC
cdr3_aa: CASTQTSGGAWETQYF

clone_size: many
j_call: TRBJ2-5
d_call: NA
v_call: TRBV2
cdr3_nt: TGTGCCAGCAGTTCCCGGGACTCTCTGTACCAAGAGACCCAGTACTTC
cdr3_aa: CASSSRDSLYQETQYF

clone_size: many
j_call: TRBJ2-7
d_call: TRBD1
v_call: TRBV30
cdr3_nt: TGTGCCTGGAGACGGACAGGGGTCTCCTACGAGCAGTACTTC
cdr3_aa: CAWRRTGVSYEQYF

clone_size: many
j_call: TRBJ2-7
d_call: NA
v_call: TRBV5-1
cdr3_nt: TGCGCCAGCAGAACCGCATTAACAGTGGACGAGCAGTACTTC
cdr3_aa: CASRTALTVDEQYF

clone_size: many
j_call: TRBJ1-1
d_call: NA
v_call: TRBV5-1
cdr3_nt: TGCGCCAGCAGCTTCGGGGGACTCGTCGCTTTCTTT
cdr3_aa: CASSFGGLVAFF

clone_size: many
j_call: TRBJ2-2
d_call: TRBD1
v_call: TRBV12-3/TRBV12-4
cdr3_nt: TGTGCCAGCAGTTTAACAGGGGTAAACACCGGGGAGCTGTTTTTT
cdr3_aa: CASSLTGVNTGELFF

clone_size: many
j_call: TRBJ1-5
d_call: NA
v_call: TRBV11-2
cdr3_nt: TGTGCCAGCAGCCCATTGGACAGATACCCCTTTAGCAATCAGCCCCAGCATTTT
cdr3_aa: CASSPLDRYPFSNQPQHF

clone_size: many
j_call: TRBJ2-7
d_call: NA
v_call: TRBV4-1
cdr3_nt: TGCGCCAGCAGCCAAGTGGGCAGCTACGAGCAGTACTTC
cdr3_aa: CASSQVGSYEQYF

clone_size: many
j_call: TRBJ1-5
d_call: NA
v_call: TRBV6-8
cdr3_nt: TGTGCCAGCAGTTACTCTCCGACGCATAGCAATCAGCCCCAGCATTTT
cdr3_aa: CASSYSPTHSNQPQHF

clone_size: NA
j_call: TRBJ2-7
d_call: TRBD1
v_call: TRBV19
cdr3_nt: TGTGCCAGTAGTGTGAGGACAGGGTCATACGAGCAGTACTTC
cdr3_aa: CASSVRTGSYEQYF

clone_size: many
j_call: TRBJ2-7
d_call: NA
v_call: TRBV29-1
cdr3_nt: TGCAGCGTTGAACAGGGTGCCTACGAGCAGTACTTC
cdr3_aa: CSVEQGAYEQYF

clone_size: many
j_call: TRBJ1-1
d_call: TRBD1
v_call: TRBV27
cdr3_nt: TGTGCCAGCAGCCCGGGACAGGGGGCAACTGAAGCTTTCTTT
cdr3_aa: CASSPGQGATEAFF

clone_size: many
j_call: TRBJ2-7
d_call: TRBD2
v_call: TRBV24-1
cdr3_nt: TGTGCCACCAGTGACCCCGGGACTAGTGGGTCCTACGAGCAGTACTTC
cdr3_aa: CATSDPGTSGSYEQYF

clone_size: many
j_call: TRBJ1-5
d_call: NA
v_call: TRBV25-1
cdr3_nt: TGTGCCAGCAGCAATGCAGGGACCAATCAGCCCCAGCATTTT
cdr3_aa: CASSNAGTNQPQHF

clone_size: NA
j_call: TRBJ1-1
d_call: NA
v_call: TRBV6-1
cdr3_nt: TGTGCCAGCAGCCACCTCACCGGCACTGAAGCTTTCTTT
cdr3_aa: CASSHLTGTEAFF

clone_size: many
j_call: TRBJ2-7
d_call: NA
v_call: TRBV20-1
cdr3_nt: TGCAGTGCCGACAACACCCTAACGGGGACCTCCTACGAGCAGTACTTC
cdr3_aa: CSADNTLTGTSYEQYF